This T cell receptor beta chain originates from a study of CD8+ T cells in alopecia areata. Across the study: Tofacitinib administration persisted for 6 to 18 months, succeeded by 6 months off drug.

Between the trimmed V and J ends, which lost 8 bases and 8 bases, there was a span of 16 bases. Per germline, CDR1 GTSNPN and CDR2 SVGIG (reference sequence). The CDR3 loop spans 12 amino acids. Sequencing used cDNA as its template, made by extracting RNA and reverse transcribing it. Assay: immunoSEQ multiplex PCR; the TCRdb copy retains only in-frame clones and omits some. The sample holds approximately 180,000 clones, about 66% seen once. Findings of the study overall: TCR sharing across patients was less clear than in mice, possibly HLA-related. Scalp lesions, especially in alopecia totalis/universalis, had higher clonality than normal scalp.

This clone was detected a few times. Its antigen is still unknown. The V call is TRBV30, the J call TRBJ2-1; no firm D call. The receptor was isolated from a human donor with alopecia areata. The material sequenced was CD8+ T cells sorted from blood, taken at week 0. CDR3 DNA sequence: TGTGCCCGGCTGGCCAGTGGGCATGAGCAGTTCTTC. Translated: CARLASGHEQFF. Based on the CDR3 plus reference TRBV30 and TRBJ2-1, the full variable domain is SQTIHQWPATLVQPVGSPLSLECTVEGTSNPNLYWYRQAAGRGLQLLFYSVGIGQISSEVPQNLSASRPQDRQFILSSKKLLLSDSGFYLCARLASGHEQFFGPGTRLTVL.